The source of this T cell receptor (beta chain) is a study of PD-1 blockade in classical Hodgkin lymphoma. Exposure to brentuximab vedotin varied, and each patient had relapsed following autologous stem cell transplantation. Thawed PBMCs underwent magnetic negative selection to yield purified CD4+ T cells. Clones were sequenced by immunoSEQ multiplex PCR, and TCRdb holds only the in-frame ones, with some missing. The data contain approximately 28,000 clones, approximately 80% of them singletons. In its sample, this clone was seen a few times. This CDR3 is built from 14 residues. The germline CDR1 and CDR2 sequences are SEHNR and FQNEAQ (reference sequence). With 5 bases removed from V and 2 bases from J, the gap between germline ends came to 9 bases.

The starting material was CD4+ T cells from blood, obtained at baseline. The chain links TRBV7-9 to TRBJ1-4, with D unclear. This sequence originates from a human donor with classical Hodgkin lymphoma. In DNA, the CDR3 is TGTGCCAGCAGCCCCGGGTGGACTAATGAAAAACTGTTTTTT. Translated: CASSPGWTNEKLFF.